The present TCR beta chain was sequenced within a study of blood T cell repertoires in COVID-19. Profiled with immunoSEQ multiplex PCR; TCRdb holds only in-frame clones, not every one. The table has about 77,000 clones, roughly 78% seen once. CDR3 length: 13 amino acids. Germline V gene sequence: CDR1 MNHEY, CDR2 SVGAGI. V was clipped by 8 bases and J by 4 bases, with 14 bases between them. Sequencing was done on a sample of peripheral blood. The receptor was isolated from a woman in her seventies with acute or convalescent COVID-19. J is TRBJ1-2 and V is TRBV6-5, with TRBD1 as a possible D gene (6 bases). The DNA for the CDR3 is TGTGCCAGCTGGACAGCCACCAGCTATGGCTACACCTTC. This sequence encodes CASWTATSYGYTF.